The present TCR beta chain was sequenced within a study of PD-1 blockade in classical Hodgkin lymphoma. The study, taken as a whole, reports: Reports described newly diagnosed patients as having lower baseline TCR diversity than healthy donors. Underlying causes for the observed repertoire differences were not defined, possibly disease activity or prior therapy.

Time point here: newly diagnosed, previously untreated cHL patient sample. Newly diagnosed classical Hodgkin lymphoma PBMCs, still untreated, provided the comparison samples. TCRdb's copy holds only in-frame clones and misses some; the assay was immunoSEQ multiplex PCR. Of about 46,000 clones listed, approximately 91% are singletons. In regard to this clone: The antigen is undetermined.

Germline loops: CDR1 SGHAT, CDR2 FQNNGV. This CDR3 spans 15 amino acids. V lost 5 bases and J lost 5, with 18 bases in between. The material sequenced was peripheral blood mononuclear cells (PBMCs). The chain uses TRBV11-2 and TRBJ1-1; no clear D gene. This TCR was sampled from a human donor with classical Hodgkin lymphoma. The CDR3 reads CASSRGKGRETEAFF. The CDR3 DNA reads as TGTGCCAGCAGCCGAGGCAAGGGTCGAGAGACTGAAGCTTTCTTT.